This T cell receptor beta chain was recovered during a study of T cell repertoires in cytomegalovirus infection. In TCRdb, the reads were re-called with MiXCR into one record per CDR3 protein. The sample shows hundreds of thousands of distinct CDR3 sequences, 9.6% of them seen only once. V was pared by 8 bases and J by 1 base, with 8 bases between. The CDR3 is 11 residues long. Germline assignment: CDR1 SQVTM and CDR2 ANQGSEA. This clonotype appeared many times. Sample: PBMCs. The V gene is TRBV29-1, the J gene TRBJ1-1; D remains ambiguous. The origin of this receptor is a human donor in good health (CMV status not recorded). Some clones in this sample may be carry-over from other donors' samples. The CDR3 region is CSTQKNTEAFF. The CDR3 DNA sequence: TGCAGCACCCAGAAGAACACTGAAGCTTTCTTT.